These 30 T cell receptor beta chains were all obtained from the same sample, sequenced in a study of blood T cell repertoires in COVID-19. Sequencing was performed with immunoSEQ multiplex PCR; in TCRdb, only in-frame clones are kept and a portion is missing. The sample holds about 75,000 clones, 88% seen once. Sequenced material: peripheral blood. Every receptor here comes from a human donor in a cohort sampled during active COVID-19.

The rearrangement uses TRBV12-3 or TRBV12-4 and TRBJ2-5; TRBD1 matches at 8 bases. The CDR3 sequence is 13 residues long. V lost 3 bases, J lost 5 bases, and 2 bases stayed unmatched. This chain's CDR3 is CASSLTGVETQYF. The CDR3 DNA reads TGTGCCAGCAGTTTGACAGGGGTGGAGACCCAGTACTTC.

In this sample, this clone turned up once. The CDR3 protein is CASSRRTGLTDTQYF. The CDR3 nucleotides read TGTGCCAGCAGTCGCAGGACAGGGTTGACAGATACGCAGTATTTT. This rearrangement joins TRBV6-5 to TRBJ2-3; the match to TRBD1 covers 8 bases. Per the germline V gene, CDR1 is MNHEY and CDR2 is SVGAGI. This CDR3 is 15 amino acids long. Trimming at V came to 5 bases and at J to 3 bases, leaving 7 bases not matched to a gene.

The count of this clone is one. The genes are TRBV15 and TRBJ2-7, with 7 bases identical to TRBD2. The CDR3 is made up of 15 amino acids. Trimming cost V 0 bases and J 2 bases; bases outside gene matches: 4. Germline CDR1 and CDR2: LNHNV and YYDKDF (reference sequence). CDR3 bases: TGTGCCACCAGCAGAGAGGGGGGAGGGGCCTACGAGCAGTACTTC. Its protein product is CATSREGGGAYEQYF.

CDR3 protein: CASSLAGVRETQYF. CDR3 DNA sequence: TGTGCCAGCAGCTTAGCGGGAGTGAGGGAGACCCAGTACTTC. V is TRBV28 and J is TRBJ2-5, with TRBD2 matching 9 bases. Germline values: CDR1 MDHEN, CDR2 SYDVKM. The trim removed 6 bases at V and 5 bases at J, leaving 7 bases unmatched. The CDR3 is 14 residues long.

The DNA for the CDR3 is TGTGCCAGCAGCCGATCGGGAGAGGAAACGCAGTATTTT. It specifies CASSRSGEETQYF. The chain couples TRBV12-3 or TRBV12-4 to TRBJ2-3; D possibly corresponds to TRBD2 (6 bases). Trimming removed 6 bases at V and 9 bases at J, with 16 bases between. The CDR3 loop spans 13 amino acids.

The gene calls are TRBV5-1 and TRBJ2-7, with D maybe TRBD2 (7 bases). The ends were cut back, 4 bases at V and 6 bases at J, with 14 bases in the middle. The germline V gene encodes CDR1 SGHRS and CDR2 YFSETQ. The CDR3 extends over 13 amino acids. The CDR3 here is CASSPTGGREQYF. The DNA for the CDR3 is TGCGCCAGCAGCCCGACGGGGGGCCGCGAGCAGTACTTC.

This chain's CDR3 is CASRFRDRGRTEAFF. The CDR3 bases are TGTGCCAGCAGATTCCGGGACAGGGGGAGAACTGAAGCTTTCTTT. The V call is TRBV6-5, the J call TRBJ1-1; 11 positions match TRBD1. V lost 6 bases and J lost 5; bases outside the gene matches: 8. This CDR3 is built from 15 residues. Germline CDR1 reads MNHEY; CDR2 reads SVGAGI.

This chain links TRBV7-9 with TRBJ2-2; 9 nucleotides agree with TRBD1. Trimming at V came to 1 base and at J to 6 bases, leaving 6 bases not matched to a gene. The CDR3 covers 16 residues. CDR1 and CDR2 from the germline V gene are SEHNR and FQNEAQ (reference sequence). The CDR3 protein is CASSLVTGQGSGELFF. The CDR3 nucleotides read TGTGCCAGCAGCTTAGTGACAGGACAGGGGTCCGGGGAGCTGTTTTTT.

This clone was seen a few times. The rearrangement uses TRBV11-2 and TRBJ2-1; weak D call: TRBD2 (5 bases). This CDR3 region has 14 residues. CDR1 SGHAT and CDR2 FQNNGV come from the germline V gene. The V gene lost 6 bases and the J gene lost 6 bases, with 15 bases spanning the gap. CDR3 sequence (DNA): TGTGCCAGCAGTAGATCAAGGAGGCGCAATGAGCAGTTCTTC. Its translation is CASSRSRRRNEQFF.

The chain carries TRBV25-1 and TRBJ2-1; TRBD2 matches 15 bases. The V gene's germline CDR1 is MGHDK and CDR2 SYGVNS. V lost 3 bases to trimming and J lost 12 bases; unmatched junction nucleotides: 12. This CDR3 contains 17 residues. The CDR3: CASSELGLAGGQRGQFF. The CDR3 bases are TGTGCCAGCAGTGAGCTCGGACTAGCGGGAGGGCAGAGGGGGCAGTTCTTC.

V gene TRBV28 combines with J gene TRBJ2-5; a possible D gene is TRBD2 (6 bases). V was shortened by 6 bases and J by 1 base, with 15 bases between the two germline ends. This CDR3 region has 15 residues. Germline CDR1 is MDHEN and CDR2 is SYDVKM. In nucleotides, the CDR3 is TGTGCCAGCAGGAGTGCTAGCGAGGCCCAAGAGACCCAGTACTTC. It codes for CASRSASEAQETQYF.

The chain couples TRBV11-2 to TRBJ2-3; 8 nucleotides agree with TRBD2. CDR1 and CDR2 from the germline V gene are SGHAT and FQNNGV. This CDR3 region has 15 residues. Trimming removed 7 bases from V and 5 bases from J; junction bases left unmatched: 11. The CDR3 reads CASNNGAGGEDTQYF. For the CDR3, the DNA is TGTGCCAGCAACAACGGGGCGGGGGGCGAAGATACGCAGTATTTT.

This chain connects TRBV6-5 to TRBJ1-2; TRBD1 aligns across 7 bases. The CDR3 has 14 amino acids. Trimming cost V 6 bases and J 1 base; bases outside gene matches: 5. Germline loops: CDR1 MNHEY, CDR2 SVGAGI. In DNA, the CDR3 is TGTGCCAGCAGCCGCGGGACAGATAACTATGGCTACACCTTC. Translation: CASSRGTDNYGYTF.

This clone was seen a few times. The CDR3 sequence: CASSVGAGYEQYF. As DNA, the CDR3 is TGTGCCAGCAGCGTAGGAGCTGGTTACGAGCAGTACTTC. The genes are TRBV9 and TRBJ2-7; unclear D gene. Germline V gene lookup returns CDR1 SGDLS and CDR2 YYNGEE. V was cut by 0 bases and J by 4 bases, with 8 bases left in between. There are 13 residues in the CDR3.

The chain recombines TRBV6-6 with TRBJ1-1; D gene unclear. CDR3 length: 14 residues. The ends were cut back, 6 bases at V and 4 bases at J, with 15 bases in the middle. Per germline, CDR1 MNHNY and CDR2 SVGAGI (reference sequence). The CDR3, as DNA: TGTGCCAGCAGCCCTGAGCGGCGGGGCACTGAAGCTTTCTTT. Residues: CASSPERRGTEAFF.

The V and J genes are TRBV2 and TRBJ2-1; TRBD2 might be the D (6 bases). Germline CDR1 is SNHLY and CDR2 is FYNNEI. V was trimmed by 6 bases and J by 10 bases, leaving 13 bases between them. The CDR3 length is 12 residues. CDR3 amino acids: CASSYLAIEQFF. CDR3 in DNA: TGTGCCAGCAGCTACCTAGCGATAGAGCAGTTCTTC.

Worth noting for this clone: The same CDR3 can be traced to other DNA sequences in this sample. The V and J genes are TRBV7-9 and TRBJ2-7, with TRBD2 matching over 7 bases. CDR1 SEHNR and CDR2 FQNEAQ come from the germline V gene (reference sequence). The CDR3 is 13 residues long. V was clipped by 3 bases and J by 6 bases; unmatched bases: 5. The CDR3 coding sequence is TGTGCCAGCAGCTTGGTCAGGGAGGGCGAGCAGTACTTC. The encoded protein is CASSLVREGEQYF.

The chain combines TRBV5-4 with TRBJ2-7; a possible D gene is TRBD1 (6 bases). The CDR3 extends over 14 amino acids. CDR1 is SGHNT and CDR2 is YYREEE in the germline V gene (reference sequence). Trimming stripped 1 base from V and 0 bases from J, with 8 bases between. The CDR3: CASSLSGDSYEQYF. The CDR3 DNA reads as TGTGCCAGCAGCTTGTCAGGGGACTCCTACGAGCAGTACTTC.

This sequence joins TRBV6-5 and TRBJ2-2, with D perhaps matching TRBD1 (6 bases). Per the germline V gene, CDR1 is MNHEY and CDR2 is SVGAGI. The CDR3 spans 15 residues. The V gene lost 4 bases and the J gene lost 0 bases, with 9 bases spanning the gap. DNA for the CDR3: TGTGCCAGCAGTTCGGGGACAACGAACACCGGGGAGCTGTTTTTT. Its translation is CASSSGTTNTGELFF.

This clone has only a few counts. The chain employs TRBV5-1 and TRBJ2-1; 8 nucleotides align to TRBD2. This CDR3 is 15 amino acids long. V lost 2 bases to trimming and J lost 5 bases; unmatched junction nucleotides: 6. Looked up from germline, CDR1 is SGHRS and CDR2 is YFSETQ. This CDR3 reads CASSFGLAPNNEQFF. CDR3 sequence (DNA): TGCGCCAGCAGCTTCGGACTAGCCCCGAACAATGAGCAGTTCTTC.

The chain joins TRBV10-3 to TRBJ2-2; perhaps TRBD1 as D (6 bases). The CDR3 has 15 amino acids. CDR1 ENHRY and CDR2 SYGVKD come from the germline V gene. Trimming pared 6 bases from V and 0 bases from J, leaving 11 bases between. The CDR3 nucleotides are TGTGCCATCAGCACCGGGACATCGAACACCGGGGAGCTGTTTTTT. Encoded protein: CAISTGTSNTGELFF.

The chain carries TRBV7-8 and TRBJ1-4, with TRBD1 matching 11 bases. There are 17 residues in the CDR3. With V trimmed by 7 bases and J by 6 bases, 13 bases remained unmatched. CDR1 SGHVS and CDR2 FQNEAQ come from the germline V gene. The CDR3 is CASIHGQGAGGDEKLFF. CDR3 DNA sequence: TGTGCCAGCATCCATGGACAGGGGGCGGGCGGGGATGAAAAACTGTTTTTT.

The chain's CDR3 is CASSGGTVFTGELFF. The CDR3 DNA is TGTGCCAGCAGTGGGGGGACAGTTTTTACCGGGGAGCTGTTTTTT. The chain joins TRBV2 to TRBJ2-2; 7 bases are shared with TRBD1. In germline, CDR1 is SNHLY, CDR2 FYNNEI. This CDR3 has 15 residues. With V trimmed by 4 bases and J by 5 bases, 7 bases remained unmatched. Full variable domain (remainder filled in from reference TRBV2 and TRBJ2-2): EPEVTQTPSHQVTQMGQEVILRCVPISNHLYFYWYRQILGQKVEFLVSFYNNEISEKSEIFDDQFSVERPDGSNFTLKIRSTKLEDSAMYFCASSGGTVFTGELFFGEGSRLTVL.

The V call is TRBV19, the J call TRBJ2-7; TRBD1 is a possible D gene (5 bases). The V gene lost 6 bases and the J gene lost 1 base, with 10 bases spanning the gap. The CDR3 has 13 amino acids. Germline V gene data show CDR1 as LNHDA and CDR2 as SQIVND (reference sequence). This CDR3 reads CASSSDTSYEQYF. In DNA form, the CDR3 reads TGTGCCAGTAGCTCGGACACATCCTACGAGCAGTACTTC.

The V call is TRBV11-1, the J call TRBJ2-7; the match to TRBD1 covers 10 bases. The length of the CDR3 is 15 residues. Per germline, CDR1 SGHAT and CDR2 FQDESV (reference sequence). V was clipped by 7 bases and J by 1 base; unmatched bases: 7. In nucleotides, the CDR3 is TGTGCCAGCACGACGCCGGGACAGGGGTCCTACGAGCAGTACTTC. Its protein product is CASTTPGQGSYEQYF.

A single count supports this clone. This chain uses TRBV5-1 with TRBJ2-5, with 10 bases matching TRBD1. Germline assignment: CDR1 SGHRS and CDR2 YFSETQ. CDR3 length: 14 amino acids. V was pared by 4 bases and J by 9 bases, with 9 bases of the junction left unmatched. The CDR3 DNA reads as TGCGCCAGCAGCACGGGACAGGGGAGTAGGGCCCAGTACTTC. Its protein product is CASSTGQGSRAQYF.

This chain links TRBV13 with TRBJ2-7, with D maybe TRBD1 (5 bases). The germline gives CDR1 PRHDT, CDR2 FYEKMQ (reference sequence). The CDR3 covers 13 residues. Deletions cut 0 bases from V and 3 bases from J, with 6 bases between. The CDR3 loop is CASSLGTDYEQYF. The CDR3 coding sequence is TGTGCCAGCAGCTTAGGGACAGACTACGAGCAGTACTTC. Filled out from reference TRBV13 and TRBJ2-7, the complete variable domain reads AAGVIQSPRHLIKEKRETATLKCYPIPRHDTVYWYQQGPGQDPQFLISFYEKMQSDKGSIPDRFSAQQFSDYHSELNMSSLELGDSALYFCASSLGTDYEQYFGPGTRLTVT.

The chain combines TRBV18 with TRBJ1-6; D is unresolved. CDR3 length: 15 residues. In germline, CDR1 is KGHSH, CDR2 LQKENI. Trimming pared 1 base from V and 5 bases from J, leaving 9 bases between. CDR3 region: CASSPRAGNNSPLHF. The CDR3 coding sequence is TGTGCCAGCTCACCACGGGCGGGGAATAATTCACCCCTCCACTTT.

V gene TRBV28 combines with J gene TRBJ1-5; D unclear. Between the trimmed V and J ends, which lost 7 bases and 7 bases, there was a span of 11 bases. Germline V gives CDR1 MDHEN, CDR2 SYDVKM. This CDR3 has 12 residues. CDR3 residues: CASTPPGQPQHF. The CDR3 coding sequence is TGTGCCAGCACCCCCCCGGGGCAGCCCCAGCATTTT. The variable domain in full, completed from reference TRBV28 and TRBJ1-5, reads DVKVTQSSRYLVKRTGEKVFLECVQDMDHENMFWYRQDPGLGLRLIYFSYDVKMKEKGDIPEGYSVSREKKERFSLILESASTNQTSMYLCASTPPGQPQHFGDGTRLSIL.

This chain connects TRBV9 to TRBJ2-2; 7 bases match TRBD1. V trimming: 2 bases; J trimming: 7 bases; junction bases outside the gene matches: 5. The CDR3 length is 14 residues. CDR1 is SGDLS, CDR2 YYNGEE, per germline. In DNA, the CDR3 is TGTGCCAGCAGCGTGACAGGGAGCGGCGGGGAGCTGTTTTTT. Protein sequence: CASSVTGSGGELFF.